Listed here is a single T cell receptor (beta chain). Its specificity is not known. The CDR3 spans 11 residues. V trimming: 7 bases; J trimming: 8 bases; junction bases outside the gene matches: 5. The V gene's germline CDR1 is SQVTM and CDR2 ANQGSEA. Sequencing was limited to surgery cases with top T cell transcript signatures in brain tissue. Before surgery, patients took at least one anti-epileptic drug. Produced via immunoSEQ multiplex PCR; TCRdb's table is partial and in-frame only. The sample includes 60,000 to 85,000 clones, around 93% seen only once; the top ten take approximately 1.5%. The data were obtained in a study of brain T cells in children with intractable seizures. Study conclusions and caveats: Viral specificity was inferred only from CDR3 similarity; HCMV serostatus was unknown. Pre- and post-surgery blood differed in depth, so pre-surgery absences may be undersampling.

The input for sequencing was peripheral blood, taken at surgery. The chain couples TRBV29-1 to TRBJ1-2, with 9 bases that match TRBD1. The TCR sequence derives from a boy in the first two years of life with tuberous sclerosis and intractable seizures. The CDR3, as DNA: TGCAGCGCCGGACAGGGGAGCGGCTACACCTTC. It encodes CSAGQGSGYTF.